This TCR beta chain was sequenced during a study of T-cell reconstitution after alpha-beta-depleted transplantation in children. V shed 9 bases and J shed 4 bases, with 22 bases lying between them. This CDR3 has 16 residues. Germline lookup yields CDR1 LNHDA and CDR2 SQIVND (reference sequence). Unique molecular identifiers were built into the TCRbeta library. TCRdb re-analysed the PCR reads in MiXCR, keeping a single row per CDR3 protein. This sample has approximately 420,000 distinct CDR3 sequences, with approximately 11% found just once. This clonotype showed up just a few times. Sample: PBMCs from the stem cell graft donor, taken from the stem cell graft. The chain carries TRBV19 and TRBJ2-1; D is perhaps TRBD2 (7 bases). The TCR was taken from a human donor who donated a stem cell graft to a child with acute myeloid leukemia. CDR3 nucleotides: TGTGCCAGCCTCCCAGCCGAGGGGGGGGCTTACAATGAGCAGTTCTTC. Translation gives CASLPAEGGAYNEQFF. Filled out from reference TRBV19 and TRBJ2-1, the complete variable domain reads DGGITQSPKYLFRKEGQNVTLSCEQNLNHDAMYWYRQDPGQGLRLIYYSQIVNDFQKGDIAEGYSVSREKKESFPLTVTSAQKNPTAFYLCASLPAEGGAYNEQFFGPGTRLTVL.